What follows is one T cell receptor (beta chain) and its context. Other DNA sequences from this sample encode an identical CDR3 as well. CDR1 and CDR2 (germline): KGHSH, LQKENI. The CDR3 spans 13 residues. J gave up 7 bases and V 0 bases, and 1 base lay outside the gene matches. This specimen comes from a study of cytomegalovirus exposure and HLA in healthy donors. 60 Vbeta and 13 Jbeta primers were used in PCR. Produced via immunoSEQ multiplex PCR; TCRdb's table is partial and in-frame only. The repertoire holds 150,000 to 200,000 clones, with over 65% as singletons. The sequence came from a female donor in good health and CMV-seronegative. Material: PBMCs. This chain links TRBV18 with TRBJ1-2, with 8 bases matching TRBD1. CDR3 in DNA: TGTGCCAGCTCACCACCCGGGACAGGTGGCTACACCTTC. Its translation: CASSPPGTGGYTF.